This entry features one T cell receptor (beta chain) sequence. The V and J ends lost 6 bases and 5 bases, in that order; junction bases with no gene match: 14. Germline V gives CDR1 SNHLY, CDR2 FYNNEI. The CDR3 is 16 amino acids. Measured with immunoSEQ multiplex PCR; TCRdb has only the in-frame clones, and not every one. Counted here are around 70,000 clones, roughly 91% occurring once; the ten biggest clones make up almost 0.3%. This entry comes from a study of T cell changes during pregnancy in multiple sclerosis. The sample was CD4+ T cells from peripheral blood mononuclear cells, taken after pregnancy. This receptor was identified in a female donor with multiple sclerosis, enrolled in a pregnancy study. V is TRBV2 and J is TRBJ2-5; 8 positions match TRBD1. The chain's CDR3 is CASSAGTGPTVETQYF. The CDR3 DNA is TGTGCCAGCAGCGCCGGGACAGGTCCCACGGTGGAGACCCAGTACTTC. Full variable domain (rest looked up from reference TRBV2 and TRBJ2-5): EPEVTQTPSHQVTQMGQEVILRCVPISNHLYFYWYRQILGQKVEFLVSFYNNEISEKSEIFDDQFSVERPDGSNFTLKIRSTKLEDSAMYFCASSAGTGPTVETQYFGPGTRLLVL.